The rows below give T cell receptor beta chains drawn from one sample of a study of T cell repertoires in cytomegalovirus infection. In TCRdb, the reads were re-called with MiXCR into one record per CDR3 protein. The table shows hundreds of thousands of distinct CDR3 sequences, with roughly 16% occurring only once. The sample consisted of PBMCs. Receptor source: a human donor in good health (CMV status not recorded). Some clones in this sample may be carry-over from other donors' samples. CDR3s include the opening cysteine and the closing phenylalanine or tryptophan. The order of the fields is J gene, V gene, D gene, clone size, CDR3 DNA, CDR3 protein. D genes are given only for firm matches. Size is stated for part of the rows, as once, few or many counts, or as a class when the clone is expanded.

>TRBJ2-3|TRBV7-2|TRBD2|many
TGTGCCAGCAGCTTACCGGCTAGCGGGGGGAGCACAGATACGCAGTATTTT
CASSLPASGGSTDTQYF
>TRBJ2-7|TRBV20-1|NA|many
TGCAGTGCTGGGGGGGGGGGACAGGTCTCCTACGAGCAGTACTTC
CSAGGGGQVSYEQYF
>TRBJ2-3|TRBV5-1|NA|many
TGCGCCAGCAGCTTGGTGTGGGACCCGACACTAGATACGCAGTATTTT
CASSLVWDPTLDTQYF
>TRBJ1-1|TRBV4-3|NA|few
TGCGCCAGCAGCCAAGACTCAGGAACCAAAGTTTTGAACACTGAAGCTTTCTTT
CASSQDSGTKVLNTEAFF
>TRBJ1-1|TRBV20-1|NA|NA
TGCAGTGCTAGGCTTATAGGGAACACTGAAGCTTTCTTT
CSARLIGNTEAFF
>TRBJ1-1|TRBV7-6|NA|many
TGTGCCAGCAGTTATTTACCAGGTTTGAACACTGAAGCTTTCTTT
CASSYLPGLNTEAFF
>TRBJ1-3|TRBV12-3/TRBV12-4|NA|NA
TGTGCCAGCACCCCCCGGTTGAACGTTGGAAACACCATATATTTT
CASTPRLNVGNTIYF
>TRBJ2-3|TRBV7-2|NA|many
TGTGCCAGCAGCTTAGTAGCCCCCGTGTTGGATACGCAGTATTTT
CASSLVAPVLDTQYF
>TRBJ2-2|TRBV24-1|TRBD2|few
TGTGCCACCAGTGACTCTACGAGGGGACTAGGAAACACCGGGGAGCTGTTTTTT
CATSDSTRGLGNTGELFF
>TRBJ2-3|TRBV6-1|TRBD1|NA
TGTGCCAGCAGTCAGGGACAGCCCCCAGATACGCAGTATTTT
CASSQGQPPDTQYF
>TRBJ1-5|TRBV6-5|NA|many
TGTGCCAGCAGTTACGGCACAGGGACTCAGCCCCAGCATTTT
CASSYGTGTQPQHF
>TRBJ2-5|TRBV12-5|NA|few
TGTGCTAGTGGTACGCAGACCTGGTACCAAGAGACCCAGTACTTC
CASGTQTWYQETQYF
>TRBJ2-3|TRBV4-2|NA|few
TGTGCCAGCAGCCAAGGGTCCCCCCGCGGGGATACGCAGTATTTT
CASSQGSPRGDTQYF
>TRBJ2-4|TRBV7-2|TRBD2|many
TGTGCCAGCAGCTTAGTTTGGGGACTAGCGGGGGGGCTAGCCAAAAACATTCAGTACTTC
CASSLVWGLAGGLAKNIQYF
>TRBJ2-2|TRBV4-3|NA|few
TGCGCCAGCAGCCAGAGGACGGAAATGAACACCGGGGAGCTGTTTTTT
CASSQRTEMNTGELFF
>TRBJ2-7|TRBV5-4|TRBD1|NA
TGTGCCAGCAGCCCTCGGGACAGGGGCGACAACGAGCAGTACTTC
CASSPRDRGDNEQYF
>TRBJ2-5|TRBV7-8|NA|many
TGTGCCAGCAGCTCCCAGGGGGGCTACCAAGAGACCCAGTACTTC
CASSSQGGYQETQYF
>TRBJ2-7|TRBV11-1|NA|NA
TGTGCCAGCAGCTTTAGTGCCAGCTCCTACGAGCAGTACTTC
CASSFSASSYEQYF
>TRBJ2-1|TRBV7-2|TRBD2|few
TGTGCCAGCAGCTTAGTATCCGGCGGGGGGGCCTTTGAGCAGTTCTTC
CASSLVSGGGAFEQFF
>TRBJ1-2|TRBV10-3|TRBD1|few
TGTGCCACTACGGGACAGGGGGATAACTATGGCTACACCTTC
CATTGQGDNYGYTF
>TRBJ2-5|TRBV6-5|NA|few
TGTGCCAGCAGTTACTCAGGGGCCCGGGACACCCTAGGGACCCAGTACTTC
CASSYSGARDTLGTQYF
>TRBJ1-5|TRBV19|NA|few
TGTGCCAGTAGTTTGGAAGTTTTGCAGCCCCAGCATTTT
CASSLEVLQPQHF
>TRBJ2-1|TRBV12-3/TRBV12-4|TRBD2|many
TGTGCCAGCAGTTCCGGGACTAGCGGAAACAATGAGCAGTTCTTC
CASSSGTSGNNEQFF
>TRBJ2-2|TRBV20-1|NA|many
TGCAGTGCTAGAGATCATTTCGGGGCTAGCACCGGGGAGCTGTTTTTT
CSARDHFGASTGELFF
>TRBJ2-3|TRBV5-6|NA|many
TGTGCCAGCAGCCGCCTGTTGGTGGCAGCAGATACGCAGTATTTT
CASSRLLVAADTQYF
>TRBJ2-6|TRBV4-1|NA|many
TGCGCCAGCAGCCAAGAAAGGTACGATGGGGCCAACGTCCTGACTTTC
CASSQERYDGANVLTF
>TRBJ2-5|TRBV6-2/TRBV6-3|TRBD2|few
TGTGCCAGCAGTTACGGACTAGCGGGGGGCATACCCCAAGAGACCCAGTACTTC
CASSYGLAGGIPQETQYF
>TRBJ2-3|TRBV20-1|TRBD2|NA
TGCAGTGCTAGAGTGGCGGGGGTACCAGATACGCAGTATTTT
CSARVAGVPDTQYF
>TRBJ1-6|TRBV9|NA|NA
TGTGCCAGCAGCGTAGAATCGGGGAATTGGTCACCCCTCCACTTT
CASSVESGNWSPLHF
>TRBJ2-2|TRBV7-2|NA|many
TGTGCCAGCAGCCGCCCGCGTAACCTTCCGAACACCGGGGAGCTGTTTTTT
CASSRPRNLPNTGELFF
>TRBJ2-2|TRBV7-9|TRBD1|few
TGTGCCAGCAGCTCGACAGGGGGATACGGGGAGCTGTTTTTT
CASSSTGGYGELFF
>TRBJ1-2|TRBV20-1|TRBD1|NA
TGCAGTGCGTCGCGGTCAGGGGGTTCGTATGGCTACACCTTC
CSASRSGGSYGYTF
>TRBJ1-2|TRBV7-2|NA|many
TGTGCCAGCAGCCCGGTGGGACCAAACTATGGCTACACCTTC
CASSPVGPNYGYTF
>TRBJ2-3|TRBV6-5|TRBD1|NA
TGTGCCAGCAGTGAACTCGGGACAGCCACAGATACGCAGTATTTT
CASSELGTATDTQYF
>TRBJ2-2|TRBV7-9|NA|many
TGTGCCAGCACAGGGATAGGGCAATCCGCGAACACCGGGGAGCTGTTTTTT
CASTGIGQSANTGELFF
>TRBJ1-1|TRBV20-1|NA|many
TGCAGTGCTAGGTTTCTCGGCTCCACTGAAGCTTTCTTT
CSARFLGSTEAFF
>TRBJ1-4|TRBV10-3|NA|few
TGTGCCATCAGTGACCCGGGGGCGACTAATGAAAAACTGTTTTTT
CAISDPGATNEKLFF
>TRBJ2-3|TRBV10-3|TRBD1|NA
TGTGCCATCAGTGAACAGGGGGCCACAGATACGCAGTATTTT
CAISEQGATDTQYF
>TRBJ2-5|TRBV6-2/TRBV6-3|NA|NA
TGTGCCAGCAGTTACTTTGGGGGAACGCAAGAGACCCAGTACTTC
CASSYFGGTQETQYF
>TRBJ2-3|TRBV11-1|NA|few
TGTGCCAGCAGCCCTTGGGGTGGTGCCGGGGGAAGCACAGATACGCAGTATTTT
CASSPWGGAGGSTDTQYF
>TRBJ1-2|TRBV7-8|NA|many
TGTGCCAGCAGCTTAGGTCAGGGACTGAACTATGGCTACACCTTC
CASSLGQGLNYGYTF
>TRBJ2-7|TRBV6-1|NA|few
TGTGCCAGCAGTATAGGGGTGAACCGCTACGAGCAGTACTTC
CASSIGVNRYEQYF